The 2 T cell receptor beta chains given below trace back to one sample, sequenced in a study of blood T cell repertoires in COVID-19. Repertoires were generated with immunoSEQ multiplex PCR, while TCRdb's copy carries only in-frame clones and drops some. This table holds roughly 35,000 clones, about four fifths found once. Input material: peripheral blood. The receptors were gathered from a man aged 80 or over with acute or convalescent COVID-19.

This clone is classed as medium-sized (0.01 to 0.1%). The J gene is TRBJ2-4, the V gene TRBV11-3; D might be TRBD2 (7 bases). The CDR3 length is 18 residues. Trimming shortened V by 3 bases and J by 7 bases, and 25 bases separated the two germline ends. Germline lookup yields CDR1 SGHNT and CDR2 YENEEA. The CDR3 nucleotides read TGTGCCAGCAGCTTTCTACAGGGCAAGGGGAGCGGGGTGAACATTCAGTACTTC. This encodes CASSFLQGKGSGVNIQYF. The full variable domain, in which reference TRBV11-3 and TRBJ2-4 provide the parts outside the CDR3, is EAGVVQSPRYKIIEKKQPVAFWCNPISGHNTLYWYLQNLGQGPELLIRYENEEAVDDSQLPKDRFSAERLKGVDSTLKIQPAELGDSAVYLCASSFLQGKGSGVNIQYFGAGTRLSVL.

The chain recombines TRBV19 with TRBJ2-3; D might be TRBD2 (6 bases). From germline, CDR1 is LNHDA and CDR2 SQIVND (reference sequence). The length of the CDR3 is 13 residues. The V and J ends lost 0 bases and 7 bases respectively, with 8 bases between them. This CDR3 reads CASSIEAGNTQYF. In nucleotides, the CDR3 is TGTGCCAGTAGTATAGAGGCGGGAAATACGCAGTATTTT. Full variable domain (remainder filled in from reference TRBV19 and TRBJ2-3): DGGITQSPKYLFRKEGQNVTLSCEQNLNHDAMYWYRQDPGQGLRLIYYSQIVNDFQKGDIAEGYSVSREKKESFPLTVTSAQKNPTAFYLCASSIEAGNTQYFGPGTRLTVL.